These 13 T cell receptor beta chains share one sample of origin, sequenced in a study of beta chain features in type 1 diabetes (dated by TCRdb to the late 2010s). Receptor libraries were prepared by the immunoSEQ multiplex PCR assay. The entire isolated RNA was reverse transcribed using the High Capacity cDNA Reverse Transcription Kit, and thus expressed TCRB transcripts were sequenced. TCRdb re-hosts the immuneACCESS table, in-frame sequences only. Its copies lack some clones; in the studies checked, an unresolved V gene accounts for under half of them, and the cause for the rest is not known. Here the sample has hundreds of thousands of clones; roughly a sixth occur a single time. Under 0.095% of the sample goes to the ten largest clones. Sequenced: naive CD4+ T cells from blood. The cell subset or site label for this specimen denotes: true naive CD4+ T cells. These receptors originate from a man aged 18-30 years in good health.

This clone was seen a few times. The V gene is TRBV20-1, the J gene TRBJ2-5; the D gene is possibly TRBD2 (6 bases). The germline gives CDR1 DFQATT, CDR2 SNEGSKA (reference sequence). This CDR3 has 10 residues. DNA of the CDR3: TGCACCCTTGGGGGGGAGACCCAGTACTTC. As protein: CTLGGETQYF.

This clone has more than one count but fewer than ten. The chain couples TRBV11-3 to TRBJ2-2; D is undetermined. Per germline, CDR1 SGHNT and CDR2 YENEEA. Deletions cut 1 base from V and 6 bases from J, with 3 bases between. This CDR3 has 12 amino acids. CDR3 nucleotides: TGTGCCAGCAGCTTAGCGGCCGGGGAGCTGTTTTTT. Its translation: CASSLAAGELFF. Full variable domain (outside the CDR3, taken from reference TRBV11-3 and TRBJ2-2): EAGVVQSPRYKIIEKKQPVAFWCNPISGHNTLYWYLQNLGQGPELLIRYENEEAVDDSQLPKDRFSAERLKGVDSTLKIQPAELGDSAVYLCASSLAAGELFFGEGSRLTVL.

This clone has only a few counts. The chain combines TRBV7-3 with TRBJ2-3; 9 nucleotides align to TRBD2. V lost 5 bases and J lost 1; bases outside the gene matches: 4. Germline loops: CDR1 SGHTA, CDR2 FQGTGA. This CDR3 comprises 15 residues. The chain's CDR3 is CASSLRTSGTDTQYF. In nucleotides, the CDR3 is TGTGCCAGCAGCCTACGGACTAGCGGCACAGATACGCAGTATTTT.

This clone was seen a handful of times. The chain links TRBV11-2 to TRBJ2-1; no firm D call. The CDR3 is made up of 18 amino acids. Germline V gives CDR1 SGHAT, CDR2 FQNNGV. V lost 0 bases and J lost 6, with 21 bases in between. The CDR3 loop is CASSLETAALKLVNEQFF. The CDR3 DNA follows: TGTGCCAGCAGCTTAGAAACGGCAGCCCTTAAGTTGGTCAATGAGCAGTTCTTC.

This clone was detected a few times. The chain is built from TRBV7-6 and TRBJ2-5; weak D call: TRBD2 (5 bases). The CDR3 spans 14 residues. V was pared by 1 base and J by 5 bases, with 11 bases between. Germline V gives CDR1 SGHVS, CDR2 FNYEAQ. DNA for the CDR3: TGTGCCAGCAGCTTAGAGGGCCGAGGGGAGACCCAGTACTTC. Encoded protein: CASSLEGRGETQYF.

The table lists this clone with a count of one. The J gene is TRBJ1-2, the V gene TRBV19; a possible D gene is TRBD1 (5 bases). This CDR3 is 15 amino acids long. Trimming removed 1 base at V and 5 bases at J, with 14 bases between. Per the germline V gene, CDR1 is LNHDA and CDR2 is SQIVND (reference sequence). The CDR3 DNA is TGTGCCAGTAGTATAGTCCGCGGGACGCGGTATGGCTACACCTTC. This encodes CASSIVRGTRYGYTF.

This clone has only a few counts. The V and J genes are TRBV6-5 and TRBJ1-2; unclear D gene. The germline gives CDR1 MNHEY, CDR2 SVGAGI. The CDR3 spans 11 residues. The ends were cut back, 10 bases at V and 3 bases at J, with 9 bases in the middle. The chain's CDR3 is CATRRDYGYTF. CDR3 bases: TGTGCCACCCGGCGGGACTATGGCTACACCTTC.

Only a few counts were recorded for this clone. The V gene is TRBV7-2, the J gene TRBJ2-3, with D perhaps TRBD1 (6 bases). The CDR3 sequence is 15 residues long. With 5 bases removed from V and 4 bases from J, the gap between germline ends came to 16 bases. CDR1 and CDR2 (germline): SGHTA, FQGNSA. For the CDR3, the DNA is TGTGCCAGCAGCGCACAGGGTTGGGCGGCAGATACGCAGTATTTT. Translating gives CASSAQGWAADTQYF.

The gene calls are TRBV14 and TRBJ2-2, with D perhaps TRBD2 (5 bases). The V gene lost 6 bases and the J gene lost 3 bases, with 11 bases spanning the gap. This CDR3 is 14 amino acids long. From germline, CDR1 is SGHDN and CDR2 FVKESK. This CDR3 reads CASRPDFYTGELFF. The CDR3 DNA reads as TGTGCCAGCAGACCGGACTTTTACACCGGGGAGCTGTTTTTT.

The chain has TRBV5-1 and TRBJ1-1; 8 bases map to TRBD1. V lost 3 bases and J lost 1; bases outside the gene matches: 11. Looked up from germline, CDR1 is SGHRS and CDR2 is YFSETQ. There are 17 residues in the CDR3. CDR3 DNA: TGCGCCAGCAGCTCGGTCGGGACAGGTGGGGGGAACACTGAAGCTTTCTTT. Its protein product is CASSSVGTGGGNTEAFF.

This clone was seen a few times. The chain employs TRBV9 and TRBJ2-1; TRBD1 matches 9 bases. The trim removed 4 bases at V and 3 bases at J, leaving 8 bases unmatched. The CDR3 totals 16 residues. Germline loops: CDR1 SGDLS, CDR2 YYNGEE. The CDR3 sequence is CASSSRGTGNYNEQFF. The DNA for the CDR3 is TGTGCCAGCAGCTCCCGGGGGACAGGGAACTACAATGAGCAGTTCTTC.

The chain carries TRBV28 and TRBJ1-3, with D hard to call. Germline V gives CDR1 MDHEN, CDR2 SYDVKM. The V and J ends lost 1 base and 6 bases respectively, with 13 bases between them. This CDR3 comprises 15 residues. DNA for the CDR3: TGTGCCAGCAGTTTATTGGACCAGCGAGCAAACACCATATATTTT. Its translation is CASSLLDQRANTIYF.

This sequence joins TRBV20-1 and TRBJ1-2; perhaps TRBD1 as D (5 bases). This CDR3 has 11 amino acids. The V gene lost 7 bases and the J gene lost 7 bases, with 13 bases spanning the gap. Germline loops: CDR1 DFQATT, CDR2 SNEGSKA (reference sequence). Written as DNA, the CDR3 is TGCAGTGTCCCTCGCGGGGGTGGCTACACCTTC. Its translation: CSVPRGGGYTF.